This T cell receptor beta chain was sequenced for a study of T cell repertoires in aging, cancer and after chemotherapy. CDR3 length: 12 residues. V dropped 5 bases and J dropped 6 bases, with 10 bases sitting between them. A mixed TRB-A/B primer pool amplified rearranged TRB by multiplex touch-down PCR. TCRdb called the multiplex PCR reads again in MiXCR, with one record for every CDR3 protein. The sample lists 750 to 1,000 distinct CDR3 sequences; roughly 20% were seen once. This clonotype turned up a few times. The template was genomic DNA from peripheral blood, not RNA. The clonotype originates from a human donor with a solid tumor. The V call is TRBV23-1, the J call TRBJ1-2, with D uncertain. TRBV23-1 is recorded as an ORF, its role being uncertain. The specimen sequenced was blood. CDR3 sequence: CASSAKGHGYTF. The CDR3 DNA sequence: TGCGCCAGCAGTGCAAAGGGTCATGGCTACACCTTC.